This T cell receptor (beta chain) was profiled in a study of cytomegalovirus exposure and HLA in healthy donors. General observations from the study: TCR beta sequences reportedly predicted most subjects' HLA-A and HLA-B alleles accurately. Some V segments, including TRBV6-2 and TRBV6-3, were excluded as indistinguishable.

Trimming cost V 1 base and J 4 bases; bases outside gene matches: 2. The CDR3 has 14 amino acids. Germline V gene data show CDR1 as SGHAT and CDR2 as FQNNGV. In regard to this clone: Its specificity is unknown.

This PCR relied on a set of 60 Vbeta primers and 13 Jbeta primers. Produced via immunoSEQ multiplex PCR; TCRdb's table is partial and in-frame only. The table shows about 110,000 clones, with approximately 81% occurring only once. The V gene is TRBV11-2, the J gene TRBJ1-2; TRBD1 matches at 8 bases. Specimen: PBMCs. The receptor's source is a man aged 25-45 years in good health and CMV-seronegative. The chain's CDR3 is CASSLVDRGYGYTF. CDR3 nucleotide sequence: TGTGCCAGCAGCTTAGTTGACAGGGGCTATGGCTACACCTTC.